One and the same sample provided the 29 T cell receptor beta chains below, sequenced in a study of OX40 agonist ivuxolimab in advanced cancers. Here immunoSEQ multiplex PCR was the method, and the copy in TCRdb shows in-frame clones only, minus some. The sample includes 60,000 or so clones, roughly 90% of them seen just once. Specimen: CD4+ or CD8+ T cells sorted from blood, collected in a trial of the OX40 agonist ivuxolimab. The receptors shown here come from an adult with an advanced solid tumor such as melanoma, head and neck, liver or kidney cancer.

This chain connects TRBV7-2 to TRBJ2-3, with D perhaps matching TRBD2 (5 bases). This CDR3 has 16 amino acids. Germline V CDR1 and CDR2: SGHTA, FQGNSA. V was clipped by 1 base and J by 2 bases, with 13 bases between them. CDR3 in DNA: TGTGCCAGCAGCTTAGAGGGCGGGTGGTCCACAGATACGCAGTATTTT. Translating it yields CASSLEGGWSTDTQYF.

This rearrangement joins TRBV28 to TRBJ1-4, with unresolved D. The germline gives CDR1 MDHEN, CDR2 SYDVKM. There are 15 residues in the CDR3. V was pared by 3 bases and J by 8 bases, with 16 bases between. CDR3 region: CASSLVSDMEEKLFF. CDR3 nucleotide sequence: TGTGCCAGCAGTTTGGTCAGCGACATGGAGGAAAAACTGTTTTTT.

The V gene is TRBV4-2, the J gene TRBJ2-2; D gene ambiguous. Looked up from germline, CDR1 is LGHNA and CDR2 is YNFKEQ. Trimming left V 4 bases short and J 8 bases short, with 11 bases between. The CDR3 totals 13 residues. The CDR3 spells CASSPNTPGELFF. The CDR3, as DNA: TGTGCCAGCAGCCCCAACACCCCAGGGGAGCTGTTTTTT.

V is TRBV7-2 and J is TRBJ1-6; D unclear. The CDR3 contains 15 residues. V was pared by 1 base and J by 1 base, with 5 bases between. Per the germline V gene, CDR1 is SGHTA and CDR2 is FQGNSA. This CDR3 is CASSLDLSYNSPLHF. CDR3 nucleotide sequence: TGTGCCAGCAGCTTAGACTTATCCTATAATTCACCCCTCCACTTT.

The chain uses TRBV12-5 and TRBJ2-7, with D possibly TRBD2 on 5 matching bases. This CDR3 comprises 12 residues. Germline V gene lookup returns CDR1 LGHNT and CDR2 FRNRAP. Here the CDR3 reads CAPSPGLYEQYV. Here the CDR3 DNA reads TGTGCCCCATCCCCGGGGTTATACGAGCAGTACGTC.

This chain connects TRBV30 to TRBJ1-2; D gene uncertain. The CDR3 has 10 amino acids. Trimming removed 6 bases at V and 7 bases at J, with 9 bases between. Germline V gene data show CDR1 as GTSNPN and CDR2 as SVGIG (reference sequence). The CDR3 sequence is CACMQAGYTF. CDR3 bases: TGTGCCTGTATGCAAGCTGGCTACACCTTC.

The gene calls are TRBV9 and TRBJ2-1; either TRBD1 or TRBD2 may fit D (5 bases each). The germline V gene has CDR1 SGDLS and CDR2 YYNGEE. Trimming left V 8 bases short and J 4 bases short, with 19 bases between. This CDR3 comprises 15 residues. CDR3 in amino acids: CASSRSGALYNEQFF. In DNA, the CDR3 is TGTGCCAGTAGTAGGTCCGGGGCTCTGTACAATGAGCAGTTCTTC. Full variable domain (remainder filled in from reference TRBV9 and TRBJ2-1): DSGVTQTPKHLITATGQRVTLRCSPRSGDLSVYWYQQSLDQGLQFLIQYYNGEERAKGNILERFSAQQFPDLHSELNLSSLELGDSALYFCASSRSGALYNEQFFGPGTRLTVL.

The CDR3 protein is CASSYVAPEAFF. Here the CDR3 DNA reads TGTGCCAGCAGTTACGTAGCCCCCGAAGCTTTCTTT. This chain joins TRBV28 and TRBJ1-1; D unclear. Germline CDR1 MDHEN, CDR2 SYDVKM. The V gene lost 4 bases and the J gene lost 8 bases, with 11 bases spanning the gap. This CDR3 comprises 12 residues.

The gene calls are TRBV7-9 and TRBJ1-2; weak D call: TRBD1 (5 bases). CDR1 is SEHNR and CDR2 is FQNEAQ in the germline V gene (reference sequence). CDR3 length: 17 amino acids. Trimming removed 5 bases at V and 8 bases at J, with 27 bases between. The CDR3 loop reads CASSPASPTKKGEGYTF. CDR3 DNA sequence: TGTGCCAGCAGCCCCGCGAGTCCTACTAAAAAAGGGGAGGGCTACACCTTC. Combining the CDR3 with reference TRBV7-9 and TRBJ1-2 gives the whole variable domain DTGVSQNPRHKITKRGQNVTFRCDPISEHNRLYWYRQTLGQGPEFLTYFQNEAQLEKSRLLSDRFSAERPKGSFSTLEIQRTEQGDSAMYLCASSPASPTKKGEGYTFGSGTRLTVV.

The genes are TRBV6-6 and TRBJ2-3; D not resolved. The CDR3 contains 13 residues. V lost 2 bases, J lost 2 bases, and 5 bases lay in between. Germline V gives CDR1 MNHNY, CDR2 SVGAGI (reference sequence). The CDR3 DNA sequence: TGTGCCAGCAGTTACATGGCCACAGATACGCAGTATTTT. As protein: CASSYMATDTQYF.

The chain is built from TRBV30 and TRBJ1-1; D not resolved. V lost 0 bases, J lost 1 base, and 3 bases lay in between. Germline CDR1 and CDR2: GTSNPN and SVGIG (reference sequence). The CDR3 is made up of 12 amino acids. The CDR3 DNA sequence: TGTGCCTGGAGTGTTGGGAACACTGAAGCTTTCTTT. Translating it yields CAWSVGNTEAFF.

This clone appeared a few times. The chain is built from TRBV6-1 and TRBJ1-4; D gene unclear. CDR1 and CDR2 (germline): MNHNS, SASEGT. The V end lost 8 bases, the J end lost 14 bases, and 6 bases lay between the germline ends. The CDR3 consists of 8 residues. The CDR3 loop reads CASGVLFF. In nucleotides, the CDR3 is TGTGCCAGCGGGGTTCTGTTTTTT.

The V gene is TRBV14, the J gene TRBJ2-7; a weak D match, TRBD2 (6 bases). The CDR3 length is 14 residues. Germline loops: CDR1 SGHDN, CDR2 FVKESK. Trimming took 3 bases from V and 4 from J, leaving 13 bases between them. The DNA of the CDR3 is TGTGCCAGCAGCCAGCGCGGGACGCTATACGAGCAGTACTTC. Translated, it gives CASSQRGTLYEQYF.

CDR3 DNA sequence: TGTGCCAGCAGCTTACCTAGACTAGCGGAGAACAATGAGCAGTTCTTC. Translating it yields CASSLPRLAENNEQFF. The chain is built from TRBV7-9 and TRBJ2-1, with TRBD2 matching over 9 bases. Trimming at V came to 2 bases and at J to 5 bases, leaving 7 bases not matched to a gene. The CDR3 covers 16 residues. Germline lookup yields CDR1 SEHNR and CDR2 FQNEAQ (reference sequence).

The chain carries TRBV2 and TRBJ2-3, with D perhaps given as TRBD1 or TRBD2 (5 bases each). CDR1 and CDR2 (germline): SNHLY, FYNNEI. The CDR3 covers 15 residues. Trimming left V 9 bases short and J 1 base short, with 17 bases between. The CDR3 is CARSLGTLRTDTQYF. The CDR3 region has the DNA TGTGCCAGATCCTTGGGGACCCTCCGCACAGATACGCAGTATTTT.

The rearrangement joins TRBV30 to TRBJ1-2, with 7 bases fitting TRBD1. Germline CDR1 and CDR2: GTSNPN and SVGIG (reference sequence). This CDR3 is 15 amino acids long. V shed 1 base, J shed 2 bases, and the junction held 7 bases outside the gene matches. CDR3: CAWSAYTGVNYGYTF. Written as DNA, the CDR3 is TGTGCCTGGAGTGCCTACACAGGGGTGAACTATGGCTACACCTTC. The full variable domain, rest sourced from reference TRBV30 and TRBJ1-2, is SQTIHQWPATLVQPVGSPLSLECTVEGTSNPNLYWYRQAAGRGLQLLFYSVGIGQISSEVPQNLSASRPQDRQFILSSKKLLLSDSGFYLCAWSAYTGVNYGYTFGSGTRLTVV.

This rearrangement joins TRBV30 to TRBJ1-4; no definite D call. The CDR3 has 12 amino acids. CDR1 is GTSNPN and CDR2 is SVGIG in the germline V gene (reference sequence). With 7 bases removed from V and 4 bases from J, the gap between germline ends came to 10 bases. The CDR3, as DNA: TGTGCCTCCCCTCTCTTTAATGAAAAACTGTTTTTT. Translation gives CASPLFNEKLFF. The complete variable domain, with remaining parts taken from reference TRBV30 and TRBJ1-4, reads SQTIHQWPATLVQPVGSPLSLECTVEGTSNPNLYWYRQAAGRGLQLLFYSVGIGQISSEVPQNLSASRPQDRQFILSSKKLLLSDSGFYLCASPLFNEKLFFGSGTQLSVL.

The J gene is TRBJ2-5, the V gene TRBV11-2; the D gene is possibly TRBD2 (7 bases). This CDR3 spans 17 amino acids. Germline loops: CDR1 SGHAT, CDR2 FQNNGV. V shed 5 bases and J shed 0 bases, with 19 bases lying between them. The CDR3 loop is CASSPGAGGQHQETQYF. DNA of the CDR3: TGTGCCAGCAGCCCGGGGGCCGGGGGGCAGCACCAAGAGACCCAGTACTTC.

The chain couples TRBV2 to TRBJ2-7; D gene uncertain. The germline CDR1 and CDR2 sequences are SNHLY and FYNNEI. CDR3 length: 11 residues. V was cut by 1 base and J by 9 bases, with 7 bases left in between. CDR3 amino acids: CASSEEVGQYV. The CDR3 DNA is TGTGCCAGCAGTGAAGAGGTTGGGCAGTACGTC.

V and J are TRBV28 and TRBJ1-5, with 9 bases aligning to TRBD1. Germline CDR1 MDHEN, CDR2 SYDVKM. CDR3 length: 20 amino acids. After removal of 4 bases from V and 7 bases from J, the junction contained 23 bases not matched to a gene. CDR3 DNA: TGTGCCAGCAGTTCCCCGAGAATTAACCGGGACAGGGTACGGGGACAGCCCCAGCATTTT. This codes for CASSSPRINRDRVRGQPQHF.

The chain employs TRBV11-2 and TRBJ2-7; perhaps TRBD2 as D (7 bases). The CDR3 is made up of 14 amino acids. The germline V gene has CDR1 SGHAT and CDR2 FQNNGV. The ends were cut back, 4 bases at V and 6 bases at J, with 16 bases in the middle. This CDR3 is CASSSDARGLEQYF. CDR3 nucleotides: TGTGCCAGCAGCTCCGATGCGCGGGGGCTCGAGCAGTACTTC. Based on the CDR3 plus reference TRBV11-2 and TRBJ2-7, the full variable domain is EAGVAQSPRYKIIEKRQSVAFWCNPISGHATLYWYQQILGQGPKLLIQFQNNGVVDDSQLPKDRFSAERLKGVDSTLKIQPAKLEDSAVYLCASSSDARGLEQYFGPGTRLTVT.

The chain combines TRBV4-1 with TRBJ2-3, with no clear D. The V end was cut by 0 bases, the J end by 4 bases, with 5 bases between. The germline gives CDR1 MGHRA, CDR2 YSYEKL. CDR3 size: 13 residues. DNA for the CDR3: TGCGCCAGCAGCCAAGATTGGGCAGATACGCAGTATTTT. It encodes CASSQDWADTQYF.

V is TRBV5-1 and J is TRBJ2-1, with 9 bases fitting TRBD2. Trimming at V came to 1 base and at J to 0 bases, leaving 5 bases not matched to a gene. Germline V CDR1 and CDR2: SGHRS, YFSETQ. The CDR3 is made up of 17 amino acids. DNA of the CDR3: TGCGCCAGCAGCTTGCTGGGACTAGCAAACTCCTACAATGAGCAGTTCTTC. Translation gives CASSLLGLANSYNEQFF.

J is TRBJ1-1 and V is TRBV28, with a tentative D call TRBD1 (6 bases). The V gene's germline CDR1 is MDHEN and CDR2 SYDVKM. The length of the CDR3 is 13 residues. Trimming took off 6 bases at V and 3 bases at J, with 11 bases between the two ends. The CDR3 here is CASSNPGDTEAFF. The CDR3 DNA follows: TGTGCCAGCAGCAACCCAGGGGACACTGAAGCTTTCTTT.

The V and J genes are TRBV28 and TRBJ1-1; perhaps TRBD1 as D (6 bases). V lost 2 bases and J lost 5, with 12 bases in between. Germline CDR1 reads MDHEN; CDR2 reads SYDVKM. The CDR3 contains 14 residues. CDR3 coding DNA: TGTGCCAGCAGTTTACAAGGGGGTCGTACTGAAGCTTTCTTT. Amino acid sequence: CASSLQGGRTEAFF.

V and J are TRBV6-5 and TRBJ2-7; TRBD2 aligns across 8 bases. This CDR3 has 16 residues. With 2 bases clipped from V and 0 bases from J, the junction kept 6 bases outside the gene matches. CDR1 and CDR2 from the germline V gene are MNHEY and SVGAGI. The CDR3 loop reads CASSYGSGGSSYEQYF. CDR3 in DNA: TGTGCCAGCAGTTACGGCTCGGGGGGGAGCTCCTACGAGCAGTACTTC.

The chain has TRBV11-1 and TRBJ2-3; 12 positions match TRBD2. V lost 4 bases, J lost 3 bases, and 5 bases stayed unmatched. This CDR3 region has 16 residues. Looked up from germline, CDR1 is SGHAT and CDR2 is FQDESV (reference sequence). The CDR3 region is CASSSTSGGHTDTQYF. CDR3 bases: TGTGCCAGCAGCTCGACTAGCGGGGGACATACAGATACGCAGTATTTT.

The genes are TRBV7-3 and TRBJ2-1; TRBD2 agrees at 9 bases. V trimming: 4 bases; J trimming: 6 bases; junction bases outside the gene matches: 7. Germline values: CDR1 SGHTA, CDR2 FQGTGA. The CDR3 consists of 15 residues. In DNA, the CDR3 is TGTGCCAGCAGCTGGAGTCTAGCGGGAATCAATGAGCAGTTCTTC. Encoded protein: CASSWSLAGINEQFF.

A single count supports this clone. The chain couples TRBV19 to TRBJ1-1; no clear D gene. In germline, CDR1 is LNHDA, CDR2 SQIVND (reference sequence). This CDR3 spans 15 amino acids. V was clipped by 8 bases and J by 2 bases, with 18 bases between them. Written as DNA, the CDR3 is TGTGCCAGTTCAGTTTTGGGTATTCGAAACACTGAAGCTTTCTTT. Amino acids: CASSVLGIRNTEAFF.